This T cell receptor beta chain was recorded in a study of shared clonotypes between healthy human individuals. Study outcomes and limitations: Generally, estimated richness proved larger in naive subsets than it did in memory subsets.

Naive CD8 cells were CD45RO-negative, positively selected for CCR7, excluding terminally differentiated effector memory CD45RA+ cells. Several immunoSEQ 96-well plates shared each subset's DNA, each plate a replicate. Sorted subsets were amplified in replicate PCRs using approximately 0.2 ug DNA, 30,000 to 35,000 T cell genomes. Study processing details: ImmunoSEQ gave junction-only sequences without quality scores, so filtering differed. Repertoires were generated with immunoSEQ multiplex PCR, while TCRdb's copy carries only in-frame clones and drops some. That table gives V, J and clone size, and the DNA gave D and trimming. The table has around 2,100,000 clones, about 94% seen once; the top ten hold 0.9% to 1.5%. As for this clone: As yet, its antigen is unknown.

There are 15 residues in the CDR3. The V gene's germline CDR1 is SEHNR and CDR2 FQNEAQ (reference sequence). The ends lost 5 bases at V and 8 bases at J; junction bases unmatched: 14. This TCR derives from a young man in good health. The sample was naive CD8+ T cells sorted from blood. J is TRBJ1-1 and V is TRBV7-9; 7 positions match TRBD1. DNA for the CDR3: TGTGCCAGCAGCCACCGGGACAGAAACCCGAACGAAGCTTTCTTT. Translating gives CASSHRDRNPNEAFF.